The 5 T cell receptor beta chains reported below all come from one sample, sequenced in a study of PD-L1 blockade in urothelial cancer. Documented time point: peripheral blood 6 weeks after treatment start. Some clones are missing from TCRdb's copy, which holds only in-frame ones; the method was immunoSEQ multiplex PCR. This table has about 48,000 clones, around 80% appearing once. This material consisted of PBMCs, taken around atezolizumab (anti-PD-L1) treatment. Receptor source: a man between 65 and 85 years old with urothelial cancer.

The V gene is TRBV2, the J gene TRBJ2-1, with 14 bases that match TRBD2. Looked up from germline, CDR1 is SNHLY and CDR2 is FYNNEI. The CDR3 has 16 residues. V was clipped by 7 bases and J by 15 bases; unmatched bases: 17. The CDR3 protein is CASTSGLGLAGVMGFF. DNA of the CDR3: TGTGCCAGCACATCCGGGTTGGGACTAGCGGGAGTTATGGGGTTCTTC.

The chain recombines TRBV28 with TRBJ1-5; no clear D. Germline values: CDR1 MDHEN, CDR2 SYDVKM. Between the trimmed V and J ends, which lost 5 bases and 5 bases, there was a span of 10 bases. This CDR3 has 13 residues. CDR3 residues: CASSNTVDQPQHF. For the CDR3, the DNA is TGTGCCAGCAGTAATACAGTAGATCAGCCCCAGCATTTT. Filled out from reference TRBV28 and TRBJ1-5, the complete variable domain reads DVKVTQSSRYLVKRTGEKVFLECVQDMDHENMFWYRQDPGLGLRLIYFSYDVKMKEKGDIPEGYSVSREKKERFSLILESASTNQTSMYLCASSNTVDQPQHFGDGTRLSIL.

This sequence joins TRBV15 and TRBJ1-1, with 8 bases that match TRBD1. With 3 bases clipped from V and 5 bases from J, the junction kept 2 bases outside the gene matches. This CDR3 spans 13 amino acids. Germline lookup yields CDR1 LNHNV and CDR2 YYDKDF (reference sequence). The chain's CDR3 is CATSRDRVTEAFF. CDR3 in DNA: TGTGCCACCAGCAGGGACAGGGTAACTGAAGCTTTCTTT.

V and J are TRBV5-1 and TRBJ2-3; TRBD2 aligns across 12 bases. CDR1 and CDR2 (germline): SGHRS, YFSETQ. V shed 4 bases and J 5 bases; nucleotides not matched to a gene: 11. This CDR3 contains 17 residues. The CDR3 region has the DNA TGCGCCAGCAGCGGGCCTCTAGCGGGAGGGCCGGGAGATACGCAGTATTTT. Amino acid sequence: CASSGPLAGGPGDTQYF.

The chain joins TRBV5-6 to TRBJ2-5, with 12 bases aligning to TRBD1. The J segment lost 4 bases and the V segment lost 3 bases, leaving 4 bases of the junction unmatched. From germline, CDR1 is SGHDT and CDR2 YYEEEE. There are 15 residues in the CDR3. This chain's CDR3 is CASSSGTGGGETQYF. CDR3 sequence (DNA): TGTGCCAGCAGCTCGGGGACAGGGGGCGGAGAGACCCAGTACTTC.